The 5 T cell receptor beta chains listed next were all sequenced from one sample in a study of T cell responses to AZD1222 COVID-19 vaccine. Repertoires were generated with immunoSEQ multiplex PCR, while TCRdb's copy carries only in-frame clones and drops some. The table has some 92,000 clones, 88% seen once. Material: peripheral blood, obtained on day 0 of AZD1222 vaccination. Receptor source: an adult in good health.

The genes are TRBV7-2 and TRBJ2-3; TRBD1 agrees at 7 bases. The germline V gene encodes CDR1 SGHTA and CDR2 FQGNSA. This CDR3 region has 14 residues. The ends lost 1 base at V and 4 bases at J; junction bases unmatched: 2. In nucleotides, the CDR3 is TGTGCCAGCAGCTTAGACAGGGGCTCAGATACGCAGTATTTT. It translates to CASSLDRGSDTQYF.

J is TRBJ2-5 and V is TRBV11-2; the D gene is possibly TRBD2 (6 bases). V shed 4 bases and J shed 4 bases, with 10 bases lying between them. Per germline, CDR1 SGHAT and CDR2 FQNNGV. There are 13 residues in the CDR3. DNA for the CDR3: TGTGCCAGCAGCTCGCGGGGAGGAGAGACCCAGTACTTC. The encoded protein is CASSSRGGETQYF.

V and J are TRBV6-5 and TRBJ1-3, with 9 bases fitting TRBD1. Germline-derived CDR1 and CDR2 are MNHEY and SVGAGI. This CDR3 has 15 amino acids. The ends lost 7 bases at V and 1 base at J; junction bases unmatched: 5. CDR3 loop: CASTPGQGSGNTIYF. CDR3 DNA: TGTGCCAGCACTCCAGGACAGGGGTCTGGAAACACCATATATTTT.

Only one count was recorded for this clone. The chain links TRBV9 to TRBJ2-7, with a weak D call TRBD1 (6 bases). Germline values: CDR1 SGDLS, CDR2 YYNGEE. Deletions cut 3 bases from V and 6 bases from J, with 16 bases between. The CDR3 loop spans 14 amino acids. The DNA for the CDR3 is TGTGCCAGCAGCGGATTTCCAGGGGCGGGCGAGCAGTACTTC. Protein product: CASSGFPGAGEQYF.

The V and J genes are TRBV27 and TRBJ2-5; TRBD1 agrees at 11 bases. CDR3 length: 15 amino acids. Germline loops: CDR1 MNHEY, CDR2 SMNVEV (reference sequence). V dropped 5 bases and J dropped 2; count of bases not matched to a gene: 4. The CDR3 region is CASSPDRGRQETQYF. The CDR3 DNA reads TGTGCCAGCAGTCCGGACAGGGGGCGACAAGAGACCCAGTACTTC.